The TCR beta chain under discussion was sequenced for a study of T cell changes during pregnancy in multiple sclerosis. The protocol was immunoSEQ multiplex PCR, while the TCRdb copy is restricted to in-frame clones and leaves out a portion. Of about 70,000 clones listed, 90% to 95% were seen once; the top ten hold approximately 0.63%. The length of the CDR3 is 15 residues. Germline V lookup: CDR1 SGHDT, CDR2 YYEEEE. The ends lost 5 bases at V and 3 bases at J; junction bases unmatched: 10. The TCR was taken from a female donor with multiple sclerosis, enrolled in a pregnancy study. The sample here was peripheral blood, taken in the third trimester of pregnancy. The gene calls are TRBV5-6 and TRBJ1-2; 7 bases are shared with TRBD1. CDR3 bases: TGTGCCAGCAGACCTACTAGGACAGGCGACTATGGCTACACCTTC. Encoded protein: CASRPTRTGDYGYTF.